Described below is a single T cell receptor (beta chain) sequence and its context. TCRdb used MiXCR to reprocess the 5' RACE reads, holding one entry per CDR3 protein. The sample holds over 350,000 distinct CDR3 sequences, 20% to 25% seen once. This record belongs to a study of T-cell memory formation after mild COVID-19. Germline-derived CDR1 and CDR2 are SGHRS and YFSETQ. The CDR3 covers 14 residues. J was trimmed by 1 base and V by 5 bases; bases with no gene match: 5. The receptor's source is an adult woman who had mild COVID-19 (a few samples of this study predate the infection). Cell type and time point are not known. The sequencing sample was made of PBMCs or a T cell subset sorted from them (not recorded which). The rearrangement joins TRBV5-1 to TRBJ1-2; TRBD1 agrees at 7 bases. CDR3 DNA: TGCGCCAGCAGTCGGGACAGCCTTAACTATGGCTACACCTTC. This encodes CASSRDSLNYGYTF.